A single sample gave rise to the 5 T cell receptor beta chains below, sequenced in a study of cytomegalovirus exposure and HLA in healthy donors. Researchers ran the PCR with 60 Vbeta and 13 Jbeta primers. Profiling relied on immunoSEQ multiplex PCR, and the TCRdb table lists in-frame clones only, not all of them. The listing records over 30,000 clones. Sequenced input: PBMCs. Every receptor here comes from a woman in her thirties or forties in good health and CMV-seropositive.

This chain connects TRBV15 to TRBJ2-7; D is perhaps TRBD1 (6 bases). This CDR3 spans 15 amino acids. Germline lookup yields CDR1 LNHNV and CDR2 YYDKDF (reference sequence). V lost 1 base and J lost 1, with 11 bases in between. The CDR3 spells CATSRGQGSSYEQYF. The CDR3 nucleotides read TGTGCCACCAGCAGAGGCCAGGGGTCATCCTACGAGCAGTACTTC.

The CDR3 sequence is CASSLYVGGGDTQYF. CDR3 DNA: TGTGCCAGCAGCTTATATGTCGGAGGGGGCGATACGCAGTATTTT. The chain has TRBV11-1 and TRBJ2-3, with a weak D call TRBD1 (7 bases). Trimming cost V 2 bases and J 6 bases, with 15 bases left between them. The germline V gene encodes CDR1 SGHAT and CDR2 FQDESV (reference sequence). The CDR3 consists of 15 residues.

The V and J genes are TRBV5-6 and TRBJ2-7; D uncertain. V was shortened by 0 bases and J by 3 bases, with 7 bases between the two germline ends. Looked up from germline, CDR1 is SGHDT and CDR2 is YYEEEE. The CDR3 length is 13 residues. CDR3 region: CASSLGADYEQYF. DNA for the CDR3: TGTGCCAGCAGCTTGGGGGCAGACTACGAGCAGTACTTC.

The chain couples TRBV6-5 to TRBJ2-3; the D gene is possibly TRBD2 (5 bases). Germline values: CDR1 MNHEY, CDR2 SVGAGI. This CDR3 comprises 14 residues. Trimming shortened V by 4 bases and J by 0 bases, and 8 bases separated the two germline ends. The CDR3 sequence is CASSSPGSTDTQYF. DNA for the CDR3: TGTGCCAGCAGTTCCCCGGGAAGCACAGATACGCAGTATTTT.

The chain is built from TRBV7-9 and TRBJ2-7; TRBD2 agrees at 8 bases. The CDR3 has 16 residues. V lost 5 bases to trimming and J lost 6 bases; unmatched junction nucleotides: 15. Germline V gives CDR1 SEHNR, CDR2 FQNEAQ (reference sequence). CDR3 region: CASSLTSVAGLVEQYF. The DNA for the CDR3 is TGTGCCAGCAGCCTCACGTCAGTAGCGGGACTGGTCGAGCAGTACTTC.